The 19 T cell receptor beta chains below were found in one sample sequenced in a study of blood T cell repertoires in COVID-19. Sequencing used immunoSEQ multiplex PCR; TCRdb keeps in-frame clones, though not all of them. Of 90,000 to 120,000 clones listed, 80% were seen once; the top ten hold over 4%. The sample consisted of peripheral blood. The receptor set was obtained from a man aged 65 to 85 with acute or convalescent COVID-19.

For this clone: An end of the junction does not agree with germline; a read error may underlie this. J is TRBJ1-4 and V is TRBV5-1; TRBD1 matches 7 bases. Germline values: CDR1 SGHRS, CDR2 YFSETQ. The CDR3 contains 15 residues. The CDR3: CASRLGGQSNEKLFF. In DNA, the CDR3 is TGCGCCAGCAGATTGGGGGGACAGTCTAATGAAAAACTGTTTTTT.

As to this clone: At the DNA level, this CDR3 is encoded by other sequences in the same sample as well. The chain uses TRBV12-5 and TRBJ2-7; 12 bases line up with TRBD1. Trimming cost V 5 bases and J 4 bases; bases outside gene matches: 3. Germline CDR1 and CDR2: LGHNT and FRNRAP. The CDR3 runs 14 residues. The DNA for the CDR3 is TGTGCTAGTGGTCCGGGACAGGGGGCTTACGAGCAGTACTTC. Residues: CASGPGQGAYEQYF.

This sequence joins TRBV5-1 and TRBJ2-3; 8 positions match TRBD2. Germline CDR1 and CDR2: SGHRS and YFSETQ. The CDR3 totals 15 residues. J lost 1 base, V lost 4 bases, and 5 bases had no gene match. The CDR3 DNA sequence: TGCGCCAGCAGCAGCGGGGGAATGGGCACAGATACGCAGTATTTT. Amino acid sequence: CASSSGGMGTDTQYF.

The V gene is TRBV3-1 (or the pseudogene TRBV3-2), the J gene TRBJ1-1, with a tentative D call TRBD1 (6 bases). The CDR3 totals 14 residues. Deletions cut 2 bases from V and 2 bases from J, with 9 bases between. Germline V gene data show CDR1 as LGHDT and CDR2 as YNNKEL (reference sequence). The CDR3 sequence is CASSQRTDNTEAFF. In DNA form, the CDR3 reads TGTGCCAGCAGCCAACGGACAGACAACACTGAAGCTTTCTTT.

Here the CDR3 DNA reads TGCAGCGTTGAAGATAGGCGCCGGCAGGAAGAGACCCAGTACTTC. Its translation is CSVEDRRRQEETQYF. This rearrangement joins TRBV29-1 to TRBJ2-5; no clear D. Between the trimmed V and J ends, which lost 0 bases and 3 bases, there was a span of 14 bases. The germline gives CDR1 SQVTM, CDR2 ANQGSEA. The CDR3 has 15 amino acids. Full variable domain (outside the CDR3, taken from reference TRBV29-1 and TRBJ2-5): SAVISQKPSRDICQRGTSLTIQCQVDSQVTMMFWYRQQPGQSLTLIATANQGSEATYESGFVIDKFPISRPNLTFSTLTVSNMSPEDSSIYLCSVEDRRRQEETQYFGPGTRLLVL.

The chain links TRBV12-3 or TRBV12-4 to TRBJ1-1; D unresolved. Deletions cut 6 bases from V and 7 bases from J, with 12 bases between. There are 12 residues in the CDR3. CDR3 DNA sequence: TGTGCCAGCAGCCGCTCCACGGTTGAAGCTTTCTTT. Translating gives CASSRSTVEAFF.

The chain has TRBV2 and TRBJ1-4, with 9 bases matching TRBD1. The trim removed 6 bases at V and 8 bases at J, leaving 7 bases unmatched. The germline gives CDR1 SNHLY, CDR2 FYNNEI. CDR3 length equals 14 residues. CDR3 nucleotides: TGTGCCAGCAGAGCGACAGGGGGAGCAGAAAAACTGTTTTTT. It translates to CASRATGGAEKLFF.

The V and J genes are TRBV5-4 and TRBJ1-6; D remains ambiguous. The germline V gene encodes CDR1 SGHNT and CDR2 YYREEE (reference sequence). The CDR3 runs to 15 residues. Trimming took 0 bases from V and 7 from J, leaving 11 bases between them. The CDR3 spells CASSLELGLNSPLHF. In DNA, the CDR3 is TGTGCCAGCAGCTTGGAACTGGGCCTAAATTCACCCCTCCACTTT.

A few counts support this clone. This rearrangement joins TRBV19 to TRBJ1-5, with TRBD1 matching over 7 bases. The CDR3 loop spans 12 amino acids. Germline CDR1 reads LNHDA; CDR2 reads SQIVND (reference sequence). V lost 4 bases to trimming and J lost 10 bases; unmatched junction nucleotides: 4. The chain's CDR3 is CASSTRQGPQHF. CDR3 bases: TGTGCCAGTAGTACAAGACAGGGACCCCAGCATTTT.

The chain has TRBV5-4 and TRBJ1-1; TRBD1 agrees at 11 bases. With V trimmed by 0 bases and J by 6 bases, 7 bases remained unmatched. In germline, CDR1 is SGHNT, CDR2 YYREEE (reference sequence). The CDR3 runs to 16 residues. The CDR3, as DNA: TGTGCCAGCAGCTTGGGAGGGACAGGGGGGAAATCTGAAGCTTTCTTT. Protein: CASSLGGTGGKSEAFF.

The chain links TRBV7-3 to TRBJ2-2; 8 bases align to TRBD2. Germline V gene lookup returns CDR1 SGHTA and CDR2 FQGTGA. The CDR3 extends over 15 amino acids. The ends lost 8 bases at V and 5 bases at J; junction bases unmatched: 10. CDR3 DNA: TGTGCCAGCCGCGCGGGCGGGGGGCCAACCGGGGAGCTGTTTTTT. This gives the protein CASRAGGGPTGELFF. The complete variable domain, with remaining parts taken from reference TRBV7-3 and TRBJ2-2, reads GAGVSQTPSNKVTEKGKYVELRCDPISGHTALYWYRQSLGQGPEFLIYFQGTGAADDSGLPNDRFFAVRPEGSVSTLKIQRTERGDSAVYLCASRAGGGPTGELFFGEGSRLTVL.

The chain recombines TRBV6-1 with TRBJ1-4, with unresolved D. CDR3 length: 14 residues. Germline values: CDR1 MNHNS, CDR2 SASEGT. Trimming removed 3 bases from V and 8 bases from J, with 13 bases in between. The CDR3 loop is CASSETHDGEKLFF. CDR3 in DNA: TGTGCCAGCAGTGAGACTCACGACGGGGAAAAACTGTTTTTT.

The chain uses TRBV25-1 and TRBJ2-7, with D perhaps TRBD2 (6 bases). The CDR3 covers 12 residues. From germline, CDR1 is MGHDK and CDR2 SYGVNS. V was pared by 3 bases and J by 3 bases, with 6 bases between. This CDR3 is CASSEGGYEQYF. The CDR3 DNA is TGTGCCAGCAGTGAGGGGGGCTACGAGCAGTACTTC.

The chain carries TRBV18 and TRBJ1-5, with 12 bases matching TRBD1. CDR3 length equals 15 residues. Trimming removed 3 bases from V and 7 bases from J; junction bases left unmatched: 4. Germline-derived CDR1 and CDR2 are KGHSH and LQKENI. The CDR3 protein is CASSPGTGGVQPQHF. The CDR3 DNA sequence: TGTGCCAGCTCACCCGGGACAGGGGGCGTGCAGCCCCAGCATTTT. Full variable domain (rest looked up from reference TRBV18 and TRBJ1-5): NAGVMQNPRHLVRRRGQEARLRCSPMKGHSHVYWYRQLPEEGLKFMVYLQKENIIDESGMPKERFSAEFPKEGPSILRIQQVVRGDSAAYFCASSPGTGGVQPQHFGDGTRLSIL.

This clone was counted only a few times. This rearrangement joins TRBV10-3 to TRBJ1-1; 7 positions match TRBD1. CDR3 size: 12 residues. V trimming: 4 bases; J trimming: 11 bases; junction bases outside the gene matches: 7. Germline V gene lookup returns CDR1 ENHRY and CDR2 SYGVKD. Here the CDR3 DNA reads TGTGCCATCAGTGTCCCAGGGGGAGAGGCTTTCTTT. Its translation: CAISVPGGEAFF.

V and J are TRBV5-1 and TRBJ1-5; a weak D match, TRBD1 (5 bases). The CDR3 runs to 14 residues. The germline V and J ends were trimmed by 3 bases and 7 bases, with 14 bases remaining between them. Germline assignment: CDR1 SGHRS and CDR2 YFSETQ. CDR3: CASSSGREGQPQHF. The CDR3, as DNA: TGCGCCAGCAGCTCGGGCAGGGAGGGACAGCCCCAGCATTTT.

This sequence joins TRBV2 and TRBJ1-1; TRBD1 is a possible D gene (6 bases). Trimming left V 6 bases short and J 1 base short, with 12 bases between. Germline V CDR1 and CDR2: SNHLY, FYNNEI. The CDR3 runs to 14 residues. CDR3 sequence reads: CASSGDTQNTEAFF. Here the CDR3 DNA reads TGTGCCAGCAGCGGGGACACGCAGAACACTGAAGCTTTCTTT.

The chain joins TRBV29-1 to TRBJ2-3; TRBD2 aligns across 9 bases. V lost 5 bases, J lost 4 bases, and 7 bases stayed unmatched. Germline CDR1 and CDR2: SQVTM and ANQGSEA. The CDR3 extends over 14 amino acids. The CDR3 protein is CSVWGGGAADTQYF. CDR3 DNA sequence: TGCAGCGTTTGGGGCGGGGGGGCCGCAGATACGCAGTATTTT.

The chain has TRBV7-8 and TRBJ1-6; TRBD1 agrees at 8 bases. The length of the CDR3 is 15 residues. V was pared by 5 bases and J by 7 bases, with 7 bases of the junction left unmatched. CDR1 SGHVS and CDR2 FQNEAQ come from the germline V gene. The CDR3 spells CASSPGQGANSPLHF. The DNA of the CDR3 is TGTGCCAGCAGCCCGGGCCAGGGGGCCAATTCACCCCTCCACTTT.